This T cell receptor beta chain was sequenced in a study of cytomegalovirus exposure and HLA in healthy donors. The primer mix had 60 Vbeta and 13 Jbeta primers. Assay: immunoSEQ multiplex PCR; the TCRdb copy retains only in-frame clones and omits some. The repertoire consists of some 120,000 clones, with roughly 86% occurring once and the leading ten covering about 1.7%. Study-level points and caveats: There was a cluster of highly shared sequence variants that was likely a sequencing artifact.

The CDR3 totals 11 residues. Trimming shortened V by 5 bases and J by 6 bases, and 11 bases separated the two germline ends. Germline V gene lookup returns CDR1 DFQATT and CDR2 SNEGSKA (reference sequence). Notes on this clone: Its antigen is not identified.

This TCR was recovered from a man aged 18 to 29 in good health and CMV-seronegative. This rearrangement joins TRBV20-1 to TRBJ2-7; D not certain. Source material: PBMCs. The CDR3 protein is CSAPTHFEQYF. CDR3 nucleotide sequence: TGCAGTGCTCCCACCCACTTCGAGCAGTACTTC.